This T cell receptor beta chain was profiled in a study of shared clonotypes between healthy human individuals. Overall study findings and caveats: The researchers took only blood, and tissue repertoires probably look different.

Free of recent acute infections or vaccinations, the donors were healthy HIV-negative adults. Sequenced by immunoSEQ multiplex PCR; TCRdb stores in-frame clones only, minus some. The table has a few hundred thousand clones, roughly 85% seen once. Concerning this clone itself: Antigen specificity is unknown. One end of the junction is discordant with germline, which a read error may explain. Other DNA sequences in the same sample also yield this CDR3.

CDR1 is LGHNA and CDR2 is YSLEER in the germline V gene. The CDR3 covers 14 residues. The sequence was collected from a woman in her forties in good health. Some clones in this sample may be carry-over from other donors' samples. The sample taken for sequencing was PBMCs. The chain joins TRBV4-3 to TRBJ1-5, with no clear D. This CDR3 reads CASSPQISNQPQHF. The CDR3 coding sequence is TGCGCCAGTAGCCCCCAGATTAGCAATCAGCCCCAGCATTTT.